The 20 T cell receptor beta chains below come from one sample, sequenced in a study of low-dose radiotherapy and immunotherapy resistance in tumors. Noted time point: after trial treatment. The treatment denotes: LDRT plus nivolumab, ipilimumab, low-dose cyclophosphamide and aspirin (RACIN trial). First-strand cDNA used TRAV- and TRBV-specific primers, covering alpha and beta chains. With a V-primer adapter and a constant-region primer, TCRs were amplified for approximately 19 PCR cycles. Via MiXCR, TCRdb re-called the reads, giving one row per CDR3 protein. Among 35,000 to 50,000 distinct CDR3 sequences listed, around 21% were seen once. Sample: PBMCs, taken after low-dose radiotherapy plus immunotherapy. The receptors derive from a female donor with ovarian cancer.

Ten or more counts support this clonotype. The chain carries TRBV29-1 and TRBJ1-1; possible D gene TRBD1, 6 bases. Per germline, CDR1 SQVTM and CDR2 ANQGSEA. This CDR3 is 12 amino acids long. V lost 7 bases and J lost 4, with 13 bases in between. The CDR3 is CSAGVGATEAFF. Here the CDR3 DNA reads TGCAGCGCAGGGGTTGGCGCCACTGAAGCTTTCTTT.

The chain couples TRBV6-9 to TRBJ2-1, with 8 bases aligning to TRBD2. The junction had 12 bases not matched to a gene; V was cut back by 4 bases and J by 4 bases. From germline, CDR1 is MNHGY and CDR2 SVAAGI. The CDR3 spans 17 residues. The CDR3 nucleotides read TGTGCCAGCAGTTCCCCCCACGCGGGGGGCCTTTACAATGAGCAGTTCTTC. Protein sequence: CASSSPHAGGLYNEQFF.

This clonotype was counted at least ten times. The gene calls are TRBV18 and TRBJ2-5; D possibly corresponds to TRBD1 (6 bases). V was clipped by 4 bases and J by 0 bases, with 12 bases between them. The CDR3 is 15 amino acids. Germline V gene lookup returns CDR1 KGHSH and CDR2 LQKENI. In DNA form, the CDR3 reads TGTGCCAGCTCACGGGGGCTCAGGGACCAAGAGACCCAGTACTTC. Translation gives CASSRGLRDQETQYF.

Ten or more counts support this clonotype. V is TRBV6-6 and J is TRBJ1-1, with TRBD1 matching 10 bases. Germline values: CDR1 MNHNY, CDR2 SVGAGI (reference sequence). V lost 4 bases and J lost 4; bases outside the gene matches: 9. The CDR3 runs 16 residues. This chain's CDR3 is CASSSETGGVGTEAFF. The CDR3 DNA is TGTGCCAGCAGTTCCGAGACAGGGGGCGTTGGCACTGAAGCTTTCTTT.

This clonotype was observed a handful of times. This chain joins TRBV29-1 and TRBJ2-3; D possibly matches TRBD1 or TRBD2 (5 bases each). CDR1 and CDR2 (germline): SQVTM, ANQGSEA. The CDR3 has 16 residues. With 1 base removed from V and 3 bases from J, the gap between germline ends came to 17 bases. The chain's CDR3 is CSVEGESQGRTDTQYF. DNA of the CDR3: TGCAGCGTTGAAGGGGAGTCCCAGGGACGGACAGATACGCAGTATTTT.

This clonotype has a count of ten or more. This chain links TRBV19 with TRBJ2-2; 10 nucleotides agree with TRBD2. Germline-derived CDR1 and CDR2 are LNHDA and SQIVND (reference sequence). After removal of 7 bases from V and 5 bases from J, the junction contained 13 bases not matched to a gene. The CDR3 contains 17 residues. CDR3 in DNA: TGTGCCAGTATATATCGCAGCGGGGGGGCGAGGACCGGGGAGCTGTTTTTT. It encodes CASIYRSGGARTGELFF.

Ten or more counts support this clonotype. In DNA, the CDR3 is TGTGCCAGCAGCCAAGGGGACAGGGGGGTGGAGACCCAGTACTTC. This encodes CASSQGDRGVETQYF. The V gene is TRBV4-2, the J gene TRBJ2-5; 11 nucleotides align to TRBD1. V shed 1 base, J shed 5 bases, and the junction held 3 bases outside the gene matches. This CDR3 contains 15 residues. The V gene's germline CDR1 is LGHNA and CDR2 YNFKEQ.

The rearrangement joins TRBV28 to TRBJ2-3; no firm D call. The V gene lost 4 bases and the J gene lost 1 base, with 9 bases spanning the gap. Per the germline V gene, CDR1 is MDHEN and CDR2 is SYDVKM. CDR3 length equals 14 residues. DNA for the CDR3: TGTGCCAGCAGTTGGTCACGGGGCACAGATACGCAGTATTTT. It is translated as CASSWSRGTDTQYF.

Details on this clonotype: This likely stems from a read error, as it lies one base from a far larger clone. The V and J genes are TRBV27 and TRBJ2-2; D might be TRBD1 or TRBD2, each matching 5 bases. Germline CDR1 MNHEY, CDR2 SMNVEV (reference sequence). This CDR3 has 14 amino acids. The CDR3 DNA follows: TGTGCCAGCAGGGGGACGGCGAACACCGGGGAGCCGTTTTTT. Translated, it gives CASRGTANTGEPFF.

Ten or more counts support this clonotype. V and J are TRBV3-1 and TRBJ2-1; TRBD2 matches at 7 bases. V lost 4 bases, J lost 10 bases, and 4 bases stayed unmatched. The CDR3 consists of 12 residues. The germline V gene has CDR1 LGHDT and CDR2 YNNKEL (reference sequence). The CDR3: CASSPSGLEQFF. As DNA, the CDR3 is TGTGCCAGCAGCCCTAGCGGCTTAGAGCAGTTCTTC.

The CDR3 nucleotides are TGTGCCAGCAGTCCGTGGGAGGCCCGGTACTTC. Protein: CASSPWEARYF. The chain has TRBV2 and TRBJ2-5, with D possibly matching TRBD2 (6 bases). The CDR3 totals 11 residues. Trimming removed 5 bases at V and 13 bases at J, with 14 bases between. The V gene's germline CDR1 is SNHLY and CDR2 FYNNEI.

This clonotype was recorded many times. This chain uses TRBV29-1 with TRBJ1-1; D is uncertain. V dropped 0 bases and J dropped 4 bases, with 9 bases sitting between them. The CDR3 spans 13 residues. Germline assignment: CDR1 SQVTM and CDR2 ANQGSEA. CDR3 bases: TGCAGCGTTGAAGATGCCCCCCTCACTGAAGCTTTCTTT. Translated, it gives CSVEDAPLTEAFF.

In its sample, this clonotype ranks as medium-sized (0.01 to 0.1%). The chain recombines TRBV28 with TRBJ1-5; D unresolved. The V gene lost 3 bases and the J gene lost 4 bases, with 4 bases spanning the gap. The CDR3 consists of 12 residues. CDR1 is MDHEN, CDR2 SYDVKM, per germline. The CDR3, as DNA: TGTGCCAGCAGTTTGACTAATCAGCCCCAGCATTTT. It is translated as CASSLTNQPQHF.

Concerning this clonotype itself: This likely reflects a read error, since a far larger clone is one base away. The chain is built from TRBV10-2 and TRBJ2-4, with 7 bases aligning to TRBD2. J was trimmed by 2 bases and V by 6 bases; bases with no gene match: 10. The length of the CDR3 is 16 residues. Germline CDR1 is WSHSY and CDR2 is SAAADI. Here the CDR3 reads CASSLVRGETKNIQYF. DNA of the CDR3: TGCGCCAGCAGCTTGGTCCGGGGGGAAACCAAAAACATTCAGTACTTC.

In this sample, this clonotype turned up many times. The DNA is left out, because the CDR3 cannot be placed on it with certainty; the CDR3 is given as TCRdb lists it. V and J are TRBV10-3 and TRBJ2-2. The CDR3 sequence runs 12 residues, both termini included. Germline V gene sequence: CDR1 ENHRY, CDR2 SYGVKD. The chain's CDR3 is CAITGVPGSCFF.

As concerns this clonotype: A far larger clone is off by one base, so a read error is likely. Here the CDR3 reads CASSDSRYQETQFF. For the CDR3, the DNA is TGTGCCAGCAGTGACTCCCGGTACCAAGAGACCCAGTTCTTC. The chain recombines TRBV2 with TRBJ2-1; D unclear. Deletions cut 3 bases from V and 13 bases from J, with 19 bases between. CDR3 size: 14 residues. The germline gives CDR1 SNHLY, CDR2 FYNNEI.

The genes are TRBV5-6 and TRBJ2-7; TRBD2 matches at 11 bases. Losses at the gene ends were 1 base for V and 6 bases for J; bases not matched to a gene: 6. This CDR3 is 15 amino acids long. Germline V CDR1 and CDR2: SGHDT, YYEEEE. CDR3 DNA: TGTGCCAGCAGCTTGTACACTAGCGGGAGTCGCGAGCAGTACTTC. Its translation is CASSLYTSGSREQYF.

This clonotype appeared a few times. V gene TRBV24-1 combines with J gene TRBJ2-3; TRBD1 matches 10 bases. Germline lookup yields CDR1 KGHDR and CDR2 SFDVKD. The V gene end was trimmed by 7 bases and the J gene end by 5 bases; junction bases not matched to a gene: 5. This CDR3 is built from 14 residues. CDR3 in amino acids: CATRVDRGIDTQYF. The CDR3 DNA sequence: TGTGCCACCAGAGTGGACAGGGGGATAGATACGCAGTATTTT.

This chain connects TRBV5-1 to TRBJ1-6; D perhaps matches TRBD1 (5 bases). Germline CDR1 reads SGHRS; CDR2 reads YFSETQ. The ends were cut back, 0 bases at V and 8 bases at J, with 9 bases in the middle. There are 14 residues in the CDR3. The CDR3 nucleotides read TGCGCCAGCAGCTTGGCCGGGGGATATTCACCCCTCCACTTT. Protein sequence: CASSLAGGYSPLHF.

This clonotype showed up many times. The chain carries TRBV11-1 and TRBJ2-7; no clear D gene. CDR3 size: 13 residues. Germline CDR1 reads SGHAT; CDR2 reads FQDESV (reference sequence). V lost 2 bases, J lost 2 bases, and 7 bases lay in between. CDR3 protein: CASSLLQTYEQYF. CDR3 coding DNA: TGTGCCAGCAGCTTATTACAGACCTACGAGCAGTACTTC.